This T cell receptor (beta chain) emerged from a study of blood T cell repertoires in COVID-19. Under the authors' procedure: Estimates of nucleated cell counts were drawn from the amplification of reference gene primers. Here immunoSEQ multiplex PCR was the method, and the copy in TCRdb shows in-frame clones only, minus some. V and J calls and clone size follow that table, whereas D and trimming were derived from the DNA. This table holds fewer than 200,000 clones, about 88% found once. There are 15 residues in the CDR3. Germline V lookup: CDR1 KGHDR, CDR2 SFDVKD. Trimming removed 3 bases at V and 1 base at J, with 11 bases between.

This chain joins TRBV24-1 and TRBJ1-1, with D perhaps matching TRBD1 (5 bases). This clonotype originated in a man aged 60 to 75 with acute or convalescent COVID-19. The sequenced sample was peripheral blood. Here the CDR3 reads CATSDPTQGNTEAFF. In DNA, the CDR3 is TGTGCCACCAGTGATCCAACCCAGGGGAACACTGAAGCTTTCTTT.